This TCR beta chain was sequenced for a study of T cell responses to AZD1222 COVID-19 vaccine. Produced via immunoSEQ multiplex PCR; TCRdb's table is partial and in-frame only. The sample comprises approximately 100,000 clones, approximately 90% of which are singletons, and under 10% rests with the top ten. Trimming removed 3 bases at V and 2 bases at J, with 10 bases between. The CDR3 consists of 14 residues. Germline V gives CDR1 LGHNA, CDR2 YSLEER. This receptor was obtained from an adult in good health. This sample comprised peripheral blood, obtained on day 0 of AZD1222 vaccination. The chain combines TRBV4-3 with TRBJ1-1; D is possibly TRBD1 (6 bases). CDR3 sequence (DNA): TGCGCCAGCAGCCACATAGGGGGAAACACTGAAGCTTTCTTT. Translation: CASSHIGGNTEAFF.